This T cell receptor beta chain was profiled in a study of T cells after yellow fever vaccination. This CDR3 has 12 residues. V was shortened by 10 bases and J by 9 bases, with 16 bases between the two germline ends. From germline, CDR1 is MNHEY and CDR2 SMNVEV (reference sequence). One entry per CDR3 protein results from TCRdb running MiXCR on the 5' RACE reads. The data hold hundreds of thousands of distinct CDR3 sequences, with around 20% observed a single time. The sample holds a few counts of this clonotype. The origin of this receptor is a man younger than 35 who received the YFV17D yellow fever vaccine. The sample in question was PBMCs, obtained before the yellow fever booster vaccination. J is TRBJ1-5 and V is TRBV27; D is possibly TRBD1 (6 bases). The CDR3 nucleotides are TGTGCCACTGCGACGGGGGGCTTGCCCCAGCATTTT. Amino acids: CATATGGLPQHF.